A single sample gave rise to the 8 T cell receptor beta chains below, sequenced in a study of T cells after yellow fever vaccination. MiXCR, run by TCRdb on the 5' RACE reads, gives a single entry per CDR3 protein. The sample records 200,000 to 250,000 distinct CDR3 sequences, less than 9% being singletons. Sample: CD4+ T cells sorted from PBMCs, taken 15 days after the yellow fever booster vaccination. The source is a man in his thirties or forties who received the YFV17D yellow fever vaccine.

Ten or more counts support this clonotype. The chain has TRBV3-1 and TRBJ2-7; D not resolved. The CDR3 consists of 16 residues. Trimming took 1 base from V and 4 from J, leaving 17 bases between them. The germline CDR1 and CDR2 sequences are LGHDT and YNNKEL (reference sequence). CDR3 residues: CASSQGVFTTLYEQYF. DNA of the CDR3: TGTGCCAGCAGCCAAGGGGTTTTCACCACTTTGTACGAGCAGTACTTC.

This clonotype showed up many times. The J gene is TRBJ2-1, the V gene TRBV7-2; D remains unclear. This CDR3 contains 13 residues. V gave up 5 bases and J gave up 10 bases, with 15 bases separating them. Germline V gene lookup returns CDR1 SGHTA and CDR2 FQGNSA. CDR3 DNA sequence: TGTGCCAGCAGCGCCCGATCCCTTAAGGAGCAGTTCTTC. Translating it yields CASSARSLKEQFF. The variable domain in full, completed from reference TRBV7-2 and TRBJ2-1, reads GAGVSQSPSNKVTEKGKDVELRCDPISGHTALYWYRQSLGQGLEFLIYFQGNSAPDKSGLPSDRFSAERTGGSVSTLTIQRTQQEDSAVYLCASSARSLKEQFFGPGTRLTVL.

This clonotype appeared many times. The rearrangement joins TRBV18 to TRBJ2-1; D possibly corresponds to TRBD2 (6 bases). CDR1 KGHSH and CDR2 LQKENI come from the germline V gene. Trimming stripped 4 bases from V and 10 bases from J, with 14 bases between. The CDR3 spans 13 residues. The chain's CDR3 is CASSRDWEEEQFF. The CDR3 DNA follows: TGTGCCAGCTCACGCGACTGGGAGGAGGAGCAGTTCTTC.

This clonotype appeared a few times. The chain uses TRBV5-1 and TRBJ1-2; no firm D call. CDR1 and CDR2 from the germline V gene are SGHRS and YFSETQ. The CDR3 contains 16 residues. Trimming shortened V by 2 bases and J by 4 bases, and 18 bases separated the two germline ends. In DNA form, the CDR3 reads TGCGCCAGCAGCTTTGGTGGTAGCCACCATACCTATGGCTACACCTTC. Translated, it gives CASSFGGSHHTYGYTF.

This clonotype has only a few counts. This chain connects TRBV7-9 to TRBJ2-5; perhaps TRBD1 as D (6 bases). Trimming removed 0 bases at V and 0 bases at J, with 11 bases between. The germline V gene has CDR1 SEHNR and CDR2 FQNEAQ (reference sequence). The CDR3 runs to 16 residues. CDR3: CASSLAPGHDQETQYF. In DNA form, the CDR3 reads TGTGCCAGCAGCTTAGCACCGGGACATGACCAAGAGACCCAGTACTTC.

The chain is built from TRBV6-5 and TRBJ1-2; D is unresolved. V lost 5 bases and J lost 4, with 20 bases in between. Germline CDR1 and CDR2: MNHEY and SVGAGI. The CDR3 runs to 16 residues. CDR3 sequence: CASSPPWSWGGYGYTF. CDR3 DNA: TGTGCCAGCAGTCCCCCTTGGTCTTGGGGAGGCTATGGCTACACCTTC.

The chain employs TRBV20-1 and TRBJ2-1, with TRBD1 identical over 8 bases. The J segment lost 4 bases and the V segment lost 5 bases, leaving 16 bases of the junction unmatched. Germline V gene lookup returns CDR1 DFQATT and CDR2 SNEGSKA (reference sequence). The CDR3 contains 17 residues. CDR3 DNA sequence: TGCAGTGCTTACCGCGGCAGGGGGCGCGTTAGGTACAATGAGCAGTTCTTC. Its translation: CSAYRGRGRVRYNEQFF.

This clonotype was detected only a few times. The rearrangement joins TRBV7-6 to TRBJ2-1; TRBD1 aligns across 7 bases. CDR1 is SGHVS and CDR2 is FNYEAQ in the germline V gene. This CDR3 spans 16 amino acids. Trimming took 1 base from V and 7 from J; bases not matched to a gene: 10. The CDR3 region is CASSLGMDRRNNEQFF. In nucleotides, the CDR3 is TGTGCCAGCAGCTTAGGGATGGACAGGAGAAATAATGAGCAGTTCTTC. Variable domain in full (rest from reference TRBV7-6 and TRBJ2-1): GAGVSQSPRYKVTKRGQDVALRCDPISGHVSLYWYRQALGQGPEFLTYFNYEAQQDKSGLPNDRFSAERPEGSISTLTIQRTEQRDSAMYRCASSLGMDRRNNEQFFGPGTRLTVL.